This T cell receptor beta chain comes out of a study of T cells after yellow fever vaccination. Germline CDR1 and CDR2: MGHRA and YSYEKL. V lost 0 bases and J 0 bases, leaving 9 bases between the germline ends. The CDR3 length is 17 residues. TCRdb used MiXCR to reprocess the 5' RACE reads, holding one entry per CDR3 protein. The sample holds fewer than 400,000 distinct CDR3 sequences, about 10% seen once. This chain joins TRBV4-1 and TRBJ2-6; D gene unclear. This material consisted of CD4+ T cells sorted from PBMCs, taken 45 days after the yellow fever booster vaccination. This clonotype was sampled from a man between 18 and 35 years old who received the YFV17D yellow fever vaccine. The DNA for the CDR3 is TGCGCCAGCAGCCAAGAGGAGTCGTTCTCTGGGGCCAACGTCCTGACTTTC. Amino acids: CASSQEESFSGANVLTF.